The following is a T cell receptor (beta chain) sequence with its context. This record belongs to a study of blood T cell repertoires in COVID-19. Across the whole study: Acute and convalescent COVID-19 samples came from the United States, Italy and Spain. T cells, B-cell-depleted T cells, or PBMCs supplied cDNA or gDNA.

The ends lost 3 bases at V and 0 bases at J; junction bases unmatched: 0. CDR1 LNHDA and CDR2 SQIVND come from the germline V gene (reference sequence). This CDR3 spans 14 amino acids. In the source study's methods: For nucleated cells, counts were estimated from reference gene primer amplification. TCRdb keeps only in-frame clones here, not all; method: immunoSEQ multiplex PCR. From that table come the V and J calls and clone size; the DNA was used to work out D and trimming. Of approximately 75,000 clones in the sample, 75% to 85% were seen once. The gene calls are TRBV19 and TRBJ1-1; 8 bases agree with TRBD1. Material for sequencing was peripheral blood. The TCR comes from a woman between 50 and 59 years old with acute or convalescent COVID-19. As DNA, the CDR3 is TGTGCCAGTAGTATGGGACAGGTGAACACTGAAGCTTTCTTT. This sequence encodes CASSMGQVNTEAFF.